Sequencing of this T cell receptor (beta chain) was carried out in a study of cytomegalovirus exposure and HLA in healthy donors. Across the study: An analysis done earlier identified 90 million to 120 million unique TCR beta sequences from around 180 million T cells. Study outcomes and limitations: The study recorded 160 or so TCR beta chains that were cytomegalovirus-associated. In vitro checks showed that a few CMV-associated chains really do target CMV antigens.

The CDR3 is made up of 13 amino acids. The ends were cut back, 8 bases at V and 1 base at J, with 6 bases in the middle. CDR1 is MNHEY, CDR2 SVGAGI, per germline. In the case of this clone: Its antigen remains unidentified.

Primers included in the PCR were 60 Vbeta and 13 Jbeta primers. Method: immunoSEQ multiplex PCR; TCRdb's copy keeps in-frame clones and lacks some. This sample has around 100,000 clones, with 65% to 80% found just once. The sequence was collected from a young man in good health and CMV-seropositive. The sample comprised PBMCs. The chain is built from TRBV6-5 and TRBJ1-6; tentative D call: TRBD1 (5 bases). CDR3 loop: CASRQSYNSPLHF. CDR3 sequence (DNA): TGTGCCAGCCGACAGTCCTATAATTCACCCCTCCACTTT.